Listed below are T cell receptor beta chains from one sample, sequenced in a study of T cells in narcolepsy. Clones were read by immunoSEQ multiplex PCR, and TCRdb kept only the in-frame ones, dropping some. This sample has about 40,000 clones, with around 88% found just once. Specimen: CD45RA- memory CD4+ T cells from PBMCs. The receptors originated from a human donor with narcolepsy. The CDR3 runs from the conserved cysteine through the conserved F or W. Fields, in order: V gene, J gene, CDR3 length, clone size, D gene, CDR3 protein, CDR3 DNA. D genes are given only for firm matches. Size is omitted from some rows. Given values are once, few, many or a class for expanded clones.

v_call: TRBV11-2; j_call: TRBJ2-7; cdr3_length: 13; clone_size: -; d_call: TRBD1; cdr3_aa: CASSRDREYEQYF; cdr3_nt: TGTGCCAGCAGCCGGGACAGGGAATACGAGCAGTACTTC
v_call: TRBV9; j_call: TRBJ2-1; cdr3_length: 14; clone_size: -; d_call: -; cdr3_aa: CASSAGVSYNEQFF; cdr3_nt: TGTGCCAGCAGCGCGGGAGTAAGCTACAATGAGCAGTTCTTC
v_call: TRBV7-9; j_call: TRBJ2-5; cdr3_length: 15; clone_size: -; d_call: TRBD1; cdr3_aa: CASTAVGTGRETQYF; cdr3_nt: TGTGCCAGCACCGCCGTAGGGACAGGACGAGAGACCCAGTACTTC
v_call: TRBV7-2; j_call: TRBJ2-3; cdr3_length: 13; clone_size: -; d_call: TRBD2; cdr3_aa: CASSFGERGAQYF; cdr3_nt: TGTGCCAGCAGCTTCGGGGAGCGGGGGGCGCAGTATTTT
v_call: TRBV6-5; j_call: TRBJ1-5; cdr3_length: 13; clone_size: -; d_call: -; cdr3_aa: CATEGGYYQPQHF; cdr3_nt: TGTGCCACCGAGGGGGGGTATTACCAGCCCCAGCATTTT
v_call: TRBV7-9; j_call: TRBJ2-2; cdr3_length: 14; clone_size: -; d_call: -; cdr3_aa: CASSPTGLTGELFF; cdr3_nt: TGTGCCAGCAGCCCTACAGGGCTCACCGGGGAGCTGTTTTTT
v_call: TRBV6-6; j_call: TRBJ2-1; cdr3_length: 15; clone_size: -; d_call: -; cdr3_aa: CASTQQPQGLMEQFF; cdr3_nt: TGTGCCAGCACCCAACAACCTCAGGGGCTGATGGAGCAGTTCTTC
v_call: TRBV27; j_call: TRBJ1-5; cdr3_length: 16; clone_size: -; d_call: -; cdr3_aa: CASSLEGWNSNQPQHF; cdr3_nt: TGTGCCAGCTCTCTGGAGGGATGGAATAGCAATCAGCCCCAGCATTTT
v_call: TRBV5-8; j_call: TRBJ1-1; cdr3_length: 16; clone_size: -; d_call: -; cdr3_aa: CASSLAGGGARAEAFF; cdr3_nt: TGTGCCAGCAGCTTGGCCGGGGGGGGAGCGAGGGCTGAAGCTTTCTTT
v_call: TRBV6-5; j_call: TRBJ2-7; cdr3_length: 15; clone_size: -; d_call: TRBD1; cdr3_aa: CASSTRRQGDNEQYF; cdr3_nt: TGTGCCAGCAGTACCAGAAGACAGGGGGATAACGAGCAGTACTTC
v_call: TRBV10-3; j_call: TRBJ1-1; cdr3_length: 13; clone_size: few; d_call: TRBD1; cdr3_aa: CATRQGGNTEAFF; cdr3_nt: TGTGCCACTCGACAGGGAGGGAACACTGAAGCTTTCTTT
v_call: TRBV7-2; j_call: TRBJ2-7; cdr3_length: 16; clone_size: few; d_call: -; cdr3_aa: CASSLEGQISSYEQYF; cdr3_nt: TGTGCCAGCAGCTTAGAAGGGCAGATAAGCTCCTACGAGCAGTACTTC
v_call: TRBV11-3; j_call: TRBJ2-1; cdr3_length: 19; clone_size: -; d_call: -; cdr3_aa: CASSPQRSRTRRGGDEQFF; cdr3_nt: TGTGCCAGCAGCCCACAACGATCCCGAACTAGACGCGGTGGAGATGAGCAGTTCTTC
v_call: TRBV29-1; j_call: TRBJ1-2; cdr3_length: 11; clone_size: -; d_call: -; cdr3_aa: CSVGSVYGYTF; cdr3_nt: TGCAGCGTTGGGTCAGTCTATGGCTACACCTTC
v_call: TRBV5-1; j_call: TRBJ1-4; cdr3_length: 15; clone_size: -; d_call: -; cdr3_aa: CASSLQTGTNEKLFF; cdr3_nt: TGCGCCAGCAGCTTACAGACGGGAACTAATGAAAAACTGTTTTTT
v_call: TRBV11-1; j_call: TRBJ2-1; cdr3_length: 15; clone_size: -; d_call: TRBD2; cdr3_aa: CASSLRGTSYNEQFF; cdr3_nt: TGTGCCAGCAGCCTGCGGGGGACCTCATACAATGAGCAGTTCTTC
v_call: TRBV2; j_call: TRBJ1-4; cdr3_length: 12; clone_size: -; d_call: -; cdr3_aa: CASKRQDETLFF; cdr3_nt: TGTGCCAGCAAGCGGCAGGATGAGACGCTGTTTTTT
v_call: TRBV11-2; j_call: TRBJ2-2; cdr3_length: 17; clone_size: -; d_call: TRBD2; cdr3_aa: CASSLVRGLVNPGELFF; cdr3_nt: TGTGCCAGCAGCTTAGTTCGGGGACTAGTGAACCCCGGGGAGCTGTTTTTT
v_call: TRBV5-4; j_call: TRBJ2-1; cdr3_length: 13; clone_size: -; d_call: -; cdr3_aa: CASMLRFRNEQFF; cdr3_nt: TGTGCCAGCATGTTAAGGTTTCGGAATGAGCAGTTCTTC
v_call: TRBV9; j_call: TRBJ2-5; cdr3_length: 15; clone_size: -; d_call: TRBD1; cdr3_aa: CASGTGTSYQETQYF; cdr3_nt: TGTGCCAGCGGGACAGGGACTTCTTACCAAGAGACCCAGTACTTC
v_call: TRBV4-1; j_call: TRBJ1-2; cdr3_length: 15; clone_size: -; d_call: -; cdr3_aa: CASSQEMRGVGGYTF; cdr3_nt: TGCGCCAGCAGCCAAGAAATGCGGGGGGTGGGGGGCTACACCTTC
v_call: TRBV11-1; j_call: TRBJ2-3; cdr3_length: 13; clone_size: -; d_call: -; cdr3_aa: CASSLDLTDTQYF; cdr3_nt: TGTGCCAGCAGCTTAGACCTCACAGATACGCAGTATTTT